This T cell receptor beta chain came from a study of long-term antiretroviral therapy in people with HIV. Sequencing used immunoSEQ v3.0 at survey level. Sequenced by immunoSEQ multiplex PCR; TCRdb stores in-frame clones only, minus some. The sample yields 25,000 to 35,000 clones, 70% to 90% seen once. On this clone: Its antigen is still unknown. The junction departs from germline at one end; a sequencing error may be responsible.

Looked up from germline, CDR1 is SSHAT and CDR2 is FNYEAQ (reference sequence). The CDR3 consists of 13 residues. Study-wide results and caveats: Within the repertoire, clones expanded before ART were dominant at all time points. Blood specimens, gathered between about 2004 and 2017, were possibly obtained under older ART regimens. Spans of CDR3 length were tighter for HIV repertoires than for controls.

The starting material was unsorted PBMCs, obtained 1.8 years after starting antiretroviral therapy. The chain is built from TRBV7-7 and TRBJ1-1; D is ambiguous. The source is a woman between 18 and 29 years old with HIV. The CDR3 nucleotides are TGTGCTAGCAGCTCCGGACTGAACACTGAAGCTTTCTTT. Its protein product is CASSSGLNTEAFF.